This T cell receptor beta chain emerged from a study of T cells in Graves' hyperthyroidism and ophthalmopathy. Study-level background: The initial diagnosis was the point when peripheral blood was collected, ahead of any treatment. Study conclusions and caveats: Clonotypes that were expanded in thyroid above 0.001 mostly appeared in blood too. The model forecast ophthalmopathy, anticipating it by a median approximately 7 months before onset.

Deletions cut 2 bases from V and 5 bases from J, with 12 bases between. The CDR3 is 14 residues long. Germline V gene data show CDR1 as MNHNS and CDR2 as SASEGT. Amplification of TCR beta CDR3 regions was performed using RNA transcripts as template. The HTBI set primed first-round TCR CDR3 RT-PCR. Via MiXCR, TCRdb re-called the multiplex PCR reads, giving one row per CDR3 protein. The sample holds about 610,000 distinct CDR3 sequences; roughly 15% are singletons and the top ten take over 3.5%. The sample holds many counts of this clonotype. Its matching antigen is unknown. Patients affected by ophthalmopathy presented a Clinical Activity Score of at least 3, a NOSPECS grade of at least 4, and disease duration below 3 months.

The sequencing sample was made of blood. V gene TRBV6-1 combines with J gene TRBJ2-5; perhaps TRBD1 as D (5 bases). The TCR originated in a woman aged 40 to 50 with Graves' ophthalmopathy. The CDR3 DNA follows: TGTGCCAGCAGTGAACAGGGCTACCGGGAGACCCAGTACTTC. This encodes CASSEQGYRETQYF.